The 7 T cell receptor beta chains given below trace back to one sample, sequenced in a study of blood T cell repertoires in COVID-19. The method was immunoSEQ multiplex PCR; TCRdb's version includes in-frame clones alone and lacks a portion of them. The table lists approximately 190,000 clones, 75% to 90% of them singletons. Material: peripheral blood. The receptors stem from a woman aged 40 to 50 with acute or convalescent COVID-19.

This chain joins TRBV3-1 (or the pseudogene TRBV3-2) and TRBJ2-1; TRBD1 agrees at 8 bases. Germline lookup yields CDR1 LGHDT and CDR2 YNNKEL (reference sequence). The CDR3 is 16 amino acids. The V gene end was trimmed by 4 bases and the J gene end by 4 bases; junction bases not matched to a gene: 9. The CDR3 coding sequence is TGTGCCAGCAGCCCCCCGACAGGGGCGTTTTACAATGAGCAGTTCTTC. Translating it yields CASSPPTGAFYNEQFF.

The chain has TRBV7-9 and TRBJ1-3, with TRBD1 matching 11 bases. V was pared by 2 bases and J by 2 bases, with 5 bases of the junction left unmatched. The CDR3 runs to 17 residues. CDR1 is SEHNR and CDR2 is FQNEAQ in the germline V gene (reference sequence). The CDR3 region has the DNA TGTGCCAGCAGCTTACAGCCGGGACAGGGGGCTGGAAACACCATATATTTT. Residues: CASSLQPGQGAGNTIYF.

The genes are TRBV5-1 and TRBJ2-7; TRBD1 agrees at 8 bases. The V segment lost 4 bases and the J segment 4 bases; nucleotides outside the gene matches: 13. Germline-derived CDR1 and CDR2 are SGHRS and YFSETQ. This CDR3 spans 16 amino acids. The CDR3 sequence is CASSVNRDRILYEQYF. The CDR3 coding sequence is TGCGCCAGCAGCGTGAACCGGGACAGGATCCTATACGAGCAGTACTTC.

V usage is TRBV27 and J usage is TRBJ2-3; D perhaps matches TRBD1 (6 bases). The germline V gene encodes CDR1 MNHEY and CDR2 SMNVEV (reference sequence). V was pared by 5 bases and J by 5 bases, with 11 bases between. The CDR3 is 13 amino acids. The CDR3, as DNA: TGTGCCAGCAGTCACAGGGTCGTAGATACGCAGTATTTT. Residues: CASSHRVVDTQYF.

V is TRBV27 and J is TRBJ1-2; D is unresolved. CDR1 and CDR2 (germline): MNHEY, SMNVEV (reference sequence). This CDR3 contains 11 residues. With 5 bases removed from V and 4 bases from J, the gap between germline ends came to 5 bases. CDR3 in amino acids: CASSPGYGYTF. CDR3 DNA: TGTGCCAGCAGTCCGGGCTATGGCTACACCTTC.

For this clone: Other nucleotide sequences in the sample specify the same CDR3. This chain links TRBV19 with TRBJ1-1; possibly TRBD1 for D (5 bases). The CDR3 loop spans 13 amino acids. Trimming took off 3 bases at V and 4 bases at J, with 9 bases between the two ends. Germline lookup yields CDR1 LNHDA and CDR2 SQIVND (reference sequence). In nucleotides, the CDR3 is TGTGCCAGTAGTATCTGGGGCCCCACTGAAGCTTTCTTT. Translating gives CASSIWGPTEAFF.

About this clone itself: Other DNA sequences in this sample translate to the same CDR3. The chain joins TRBV5-4 to TRBJ1-2, with D perhaps matching TRBD1 (6 bases). The CDR3 has 16 residues. V was clipped by 4 bases and J by 4 bases, with 20 bases between them. Germline CDR1 and CDR2: SGHNT and YYREEE (reference sequence). The CDR3 here is CASSPLTGGRLYGYTF. Written as DNA, the CDR3 is TGTGCCAGCAGCCCCTTGACAGGAGGACGGCTCTATGGCTACACCTTC.